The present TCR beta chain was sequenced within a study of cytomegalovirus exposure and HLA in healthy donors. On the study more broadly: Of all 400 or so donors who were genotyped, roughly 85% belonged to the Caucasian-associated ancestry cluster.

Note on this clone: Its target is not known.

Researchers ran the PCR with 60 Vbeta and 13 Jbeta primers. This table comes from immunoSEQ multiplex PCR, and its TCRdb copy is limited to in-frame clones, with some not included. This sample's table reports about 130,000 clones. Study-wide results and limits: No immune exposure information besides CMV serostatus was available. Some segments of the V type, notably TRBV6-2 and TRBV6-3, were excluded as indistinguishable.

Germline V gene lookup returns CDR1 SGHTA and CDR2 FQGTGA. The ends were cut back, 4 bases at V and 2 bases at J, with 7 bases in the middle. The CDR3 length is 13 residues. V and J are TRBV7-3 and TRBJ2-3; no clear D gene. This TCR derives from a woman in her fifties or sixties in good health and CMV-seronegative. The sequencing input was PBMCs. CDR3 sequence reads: CASSSYYTDTQYF. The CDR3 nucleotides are TGTGCCAGCAGCTCCTATTACACAGATACGCAGTATTTT.